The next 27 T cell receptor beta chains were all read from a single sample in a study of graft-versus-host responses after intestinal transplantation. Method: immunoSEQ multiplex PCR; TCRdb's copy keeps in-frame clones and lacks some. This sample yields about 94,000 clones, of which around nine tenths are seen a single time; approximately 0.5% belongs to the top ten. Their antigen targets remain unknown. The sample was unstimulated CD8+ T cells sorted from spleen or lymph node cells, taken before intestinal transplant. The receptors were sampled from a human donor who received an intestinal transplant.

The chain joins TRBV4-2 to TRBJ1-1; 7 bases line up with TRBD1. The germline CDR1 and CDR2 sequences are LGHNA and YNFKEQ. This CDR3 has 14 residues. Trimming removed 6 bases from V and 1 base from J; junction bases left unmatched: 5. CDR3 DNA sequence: TGTGCCAGCAGTCTGGGGACAGCGAACACTGAAGCTTTCTTT. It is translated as CASSLGTANTEAFF.

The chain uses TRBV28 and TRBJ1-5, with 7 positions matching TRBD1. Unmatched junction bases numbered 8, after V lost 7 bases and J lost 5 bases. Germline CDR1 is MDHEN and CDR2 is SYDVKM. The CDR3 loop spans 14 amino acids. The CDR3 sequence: CASTVQGVYQPQHF. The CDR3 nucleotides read TGTGCCAGCACGGTGCAGGGGGTATATCAGCCCCAGCATTTT.

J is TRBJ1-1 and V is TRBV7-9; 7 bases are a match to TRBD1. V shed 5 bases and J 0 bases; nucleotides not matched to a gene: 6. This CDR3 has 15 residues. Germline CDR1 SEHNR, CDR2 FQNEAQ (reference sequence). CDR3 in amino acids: CASSPPGQLNTEAFF. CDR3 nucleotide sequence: TGTGCCAGCAGCCCACCGGGACAGCTGAACACTGAAGCTTTCTTT. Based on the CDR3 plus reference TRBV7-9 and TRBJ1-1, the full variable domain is DTGVSQNPRHKITKRGQNVTFRCDPISEHNRLYWYRQTLGQGPEFLTYFQNEAQLEKSRLLSDRFSAERPKGSFSTLEIQRTEQGDSAMYLCASSPPGQLNTEAFFGQGTRLTVV.

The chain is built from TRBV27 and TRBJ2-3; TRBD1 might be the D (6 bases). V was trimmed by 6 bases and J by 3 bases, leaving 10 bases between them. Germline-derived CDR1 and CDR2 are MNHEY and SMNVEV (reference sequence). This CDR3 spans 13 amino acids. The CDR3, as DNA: TGTGCCAGCAGACAGGGTGGGACAGATACGCAGTATTTT. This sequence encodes CASRQGGTDTQYF.

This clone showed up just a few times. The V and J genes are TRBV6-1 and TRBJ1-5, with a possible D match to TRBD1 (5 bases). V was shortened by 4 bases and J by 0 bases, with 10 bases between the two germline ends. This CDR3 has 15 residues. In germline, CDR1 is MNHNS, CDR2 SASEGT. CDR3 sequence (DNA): TGTGCCAGCAGTGTAGACAGATATAGCAATCAGCCCCAGCATTTT. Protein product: CASSVDRYSNQPQHF.

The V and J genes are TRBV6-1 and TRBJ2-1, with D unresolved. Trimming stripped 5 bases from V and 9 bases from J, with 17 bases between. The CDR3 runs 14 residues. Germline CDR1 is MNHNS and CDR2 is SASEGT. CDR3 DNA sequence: TGTGCCAGCAGTCTTCAATCCTCCCGGAGTGAGCAGTTCTTC. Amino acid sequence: CASSLQSSRSEQFF.

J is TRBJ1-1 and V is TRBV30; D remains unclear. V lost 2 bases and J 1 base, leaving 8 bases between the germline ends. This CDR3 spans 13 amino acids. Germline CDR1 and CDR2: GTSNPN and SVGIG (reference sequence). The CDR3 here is CAWSITENTEAFF. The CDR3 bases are TGTGCCTGGAGTATTACAGAGAACACTGAAGCTTTCTTT. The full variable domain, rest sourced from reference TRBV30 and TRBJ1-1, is SQTIHQWPATLVQPVGSPLSLECTVEGTSNPNLYWYRQAAGRGLQLLFYSVGIGQISSEVPQNLSASRPQDRQFILSSKKLLLSDSGFYLCAWSITENTEAFFGQGTRLTVV.

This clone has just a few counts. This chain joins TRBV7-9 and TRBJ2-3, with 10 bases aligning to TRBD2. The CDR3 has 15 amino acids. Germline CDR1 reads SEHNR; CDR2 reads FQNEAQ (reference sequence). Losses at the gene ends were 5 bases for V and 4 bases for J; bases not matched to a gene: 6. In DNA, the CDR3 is TGTGCCAGCAGCACCCTAGCGGGAGATGCAGATACGCAGTATTTT. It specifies CASSTLAGDADTQYF.

The CDR3 DNA follows: TGTGCCAGCAGGACGCGGACTAGCCCCTACAATGAGCAGTTCTTC. Protein product: CASRTRTSPYNEQFF. The V call is TRBV7-9, the J call TRBJ2-1, with 8 positions matching TRBD2. This CDR3 has 15 amino acids. The junction had 6 bases not matched to a gene; V was cut back by 6 bases and J by 2 bases. The V gene's germline CDR1 is SEHNR and CDR2 FQNEAQ (reference sequence).

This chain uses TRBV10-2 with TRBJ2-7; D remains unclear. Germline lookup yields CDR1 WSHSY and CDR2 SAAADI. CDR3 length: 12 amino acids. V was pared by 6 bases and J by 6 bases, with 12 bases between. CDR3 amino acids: CASRFTGGEQYF. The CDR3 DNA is TGCGCCAGCAGATTTACCGGTGGCGAGCAGTACTTC.

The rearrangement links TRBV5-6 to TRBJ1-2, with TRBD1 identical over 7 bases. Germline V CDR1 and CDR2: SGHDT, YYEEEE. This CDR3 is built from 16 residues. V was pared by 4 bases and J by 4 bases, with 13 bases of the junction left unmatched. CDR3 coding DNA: TGTGCCAGCAGCGAGGACAGGTCCCTTATAGCCTATGGCTACACCTTC. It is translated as CASSEDRSLIAYGYTF.

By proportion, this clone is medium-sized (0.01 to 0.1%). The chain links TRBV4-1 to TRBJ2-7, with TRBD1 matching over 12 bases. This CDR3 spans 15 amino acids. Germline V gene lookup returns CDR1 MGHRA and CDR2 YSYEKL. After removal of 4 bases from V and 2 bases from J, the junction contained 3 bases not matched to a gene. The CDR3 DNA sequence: TGCGCCAGCAGCCGAGGGGACAGGGGGCCCTACGAGCAGTACTTC. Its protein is CASSRGDRGPYEQYF.

CDR3 nucleotides: TGTGCCAGCAGTCAGACAGGGCTGGACGAGCAGTACTTC. The encoded protein is CASSQTGLDEQYF. This sequence joins TRBV28 and TRBJ2-7; 7 bases map to TRBD1. This CDR3 spans 13 amino acids. Trimming removed 5 bases from V and 5 bases from J; junction bases left unmatched: 6. CDR1 and CDR2 from the germline V gene are MDHEN and SYDVKM.

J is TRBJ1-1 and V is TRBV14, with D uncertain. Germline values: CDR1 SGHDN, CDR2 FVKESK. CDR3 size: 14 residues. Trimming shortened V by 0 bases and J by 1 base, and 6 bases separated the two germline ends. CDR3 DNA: TGTGCCAGCAGCCAAGATCGGGAGAACACTGAAGCTTTCTTT. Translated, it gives CASSQDRENTEAFF.

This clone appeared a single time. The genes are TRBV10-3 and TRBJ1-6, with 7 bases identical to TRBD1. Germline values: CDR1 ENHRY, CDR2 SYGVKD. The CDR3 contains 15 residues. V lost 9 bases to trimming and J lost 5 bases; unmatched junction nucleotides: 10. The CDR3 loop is CAIGPRGQHNSPLHF. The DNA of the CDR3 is TGTGCCATTGGCCCCCGGGGACAGCATAATTCACCCCTCCACTTT.

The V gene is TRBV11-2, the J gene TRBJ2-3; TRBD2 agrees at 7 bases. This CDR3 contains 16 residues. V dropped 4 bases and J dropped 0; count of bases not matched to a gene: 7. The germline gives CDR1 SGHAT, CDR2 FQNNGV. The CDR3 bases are TGTGCCAGCAGCTCCAGACTAGCAGCTAGCACAGATACGCAGTATTTT. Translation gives CASSSRLAASTDTQYF.

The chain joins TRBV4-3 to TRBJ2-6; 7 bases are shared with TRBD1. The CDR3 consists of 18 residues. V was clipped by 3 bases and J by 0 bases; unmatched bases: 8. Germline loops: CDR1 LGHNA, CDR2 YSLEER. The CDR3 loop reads CASSHRTRDSSGANVLTF. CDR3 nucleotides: TGCGCCAGCAGCCACCGGACTCGGGACAGCTCTGGGGCCAACGTCCTGACTTTC.

The CDR3 loop is CASSLGLFTDTQYF. For the CDR3, the DNA is TGTGCCAGCAGCCTGGGACTTTTCACAGATACGCAGTATTTT. The chain couples TRBV13 to TRBJ2-3, with D possibly TRBD2 on 6 matching bases. Germline V CDR1 and CDR2: PRHDT, FYEKMQ (reference sequence). The CDR3 sequence is 14 residues long. The V and J ends lost 5 bases and 2 bases respectively, with 11 bases between them.

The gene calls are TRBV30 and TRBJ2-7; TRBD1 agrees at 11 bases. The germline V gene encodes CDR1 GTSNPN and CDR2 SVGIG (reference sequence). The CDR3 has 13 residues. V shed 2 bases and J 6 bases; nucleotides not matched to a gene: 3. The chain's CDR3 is CAWSRGTGGEQYF. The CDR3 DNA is TGTGCCTGGAGTCGAGGGACAGGGGGCGAGCAGTACTTC.

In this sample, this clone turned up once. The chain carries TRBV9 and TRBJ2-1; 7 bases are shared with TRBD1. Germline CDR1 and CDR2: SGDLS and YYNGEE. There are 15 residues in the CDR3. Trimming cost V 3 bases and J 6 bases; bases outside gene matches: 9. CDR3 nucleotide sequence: TGTGCCAGCAGCGCCCCACCACAGGGGATCAATGAGCAGTTCTTC. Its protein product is CASSAPPQGINEQFF.

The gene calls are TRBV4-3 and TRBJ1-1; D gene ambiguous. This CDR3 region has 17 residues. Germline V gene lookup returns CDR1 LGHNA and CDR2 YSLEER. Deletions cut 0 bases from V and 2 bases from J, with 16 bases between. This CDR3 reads CASSQDLAGSPNTEAFF. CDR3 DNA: TGCGCCAGCAGCCAAGATCTCGCCGGGAGCCCTAACACTGAAGCTTTCTTT.

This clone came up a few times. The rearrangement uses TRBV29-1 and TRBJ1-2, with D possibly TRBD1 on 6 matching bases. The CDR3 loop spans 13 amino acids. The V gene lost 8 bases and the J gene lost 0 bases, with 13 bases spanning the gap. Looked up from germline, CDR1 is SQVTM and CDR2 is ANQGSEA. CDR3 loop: CSTRQDPNYGYTF. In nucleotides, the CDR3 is TGCAGCACCCGACAGGACCCTAACTATGGCTACACCTTC.

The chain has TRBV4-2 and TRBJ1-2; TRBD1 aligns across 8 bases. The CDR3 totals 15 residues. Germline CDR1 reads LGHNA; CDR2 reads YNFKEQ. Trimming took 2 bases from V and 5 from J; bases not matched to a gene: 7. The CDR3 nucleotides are TGTGCCAGCAGCCAAATCCCCGGGACAGGTTATGGCTACACCTTC. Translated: CASSQIPGTGYGYTF.

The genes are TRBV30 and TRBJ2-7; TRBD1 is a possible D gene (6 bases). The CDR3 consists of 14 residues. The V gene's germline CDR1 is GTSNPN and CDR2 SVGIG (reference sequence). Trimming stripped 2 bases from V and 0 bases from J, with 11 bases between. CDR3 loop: CAWSQGISSYEQYF. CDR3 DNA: TGTGCCTGGAGTCAGGGGATTAGCTCCTACGAGCAGTACTTC.

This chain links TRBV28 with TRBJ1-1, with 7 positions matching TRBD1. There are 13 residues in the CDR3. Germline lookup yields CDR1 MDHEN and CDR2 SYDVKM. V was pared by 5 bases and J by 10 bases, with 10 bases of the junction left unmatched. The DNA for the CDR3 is TGTGCCAGCAGTCGACAGCCAGGGGGAACAGCTTTCTTT. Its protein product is CASSRQPGGTAFF.

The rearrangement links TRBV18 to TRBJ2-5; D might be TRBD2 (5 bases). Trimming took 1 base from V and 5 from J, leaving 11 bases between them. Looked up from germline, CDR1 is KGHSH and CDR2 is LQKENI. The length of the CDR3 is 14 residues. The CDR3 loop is CASSPRSRGETQYF. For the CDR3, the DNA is TGTGCCAGCTCACCACGATCGCGAGGGGAGACCCAGTACTTC.

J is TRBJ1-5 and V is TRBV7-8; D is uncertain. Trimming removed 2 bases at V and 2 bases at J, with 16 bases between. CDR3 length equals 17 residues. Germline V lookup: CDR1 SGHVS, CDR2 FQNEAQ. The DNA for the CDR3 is TGTGCCAGCAGCTTAACATCGCCGCCAACCGGCAATCAGCCCCAGCATTTT. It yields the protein CASSLTSPPTGNQPQHF. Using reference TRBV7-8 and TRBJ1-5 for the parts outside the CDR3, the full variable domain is GAGVSQSPRYKVAKRGQDVALRCDPISGHVSLFWYQQALGQGPEFLTYFQNEAQLDKSGLPSDRFFAERPEGSVSTLKIQRTQQEDSAVYLCASSLTSPPTGNQPQHFGDGTRLSIL.